This is a list of T cell receptor beta chains from one sample in a study of technical replicates of blood from a few donors. Method: immunoSEQ multiplex PCR; TCRdb's copy keeps in-frame clones and lacks some. The sample records tens of thousands of clones, 90% to 95% being singletons. Sequencing input: T cells isolated from PBMCs. Receptors originate from a human donor in good health. Both conserved end residues are part of each CDR3. The order of the fields is J gene, V gene, clone size, D gene, CDR3 DNA, CDR3 protein. The D gene is left open where the match is weak. Clone size is stated in some rows and not others, as once, few, many or a class when expanded.

TRBJ1-1 | TRBV11-2 | NA | NA | TGTGCCAGCAGCTTAGTGGTATTCGGTTACGCTGAAGCTTTCTTT | CASSLVVFGYAEAFF
TRBJ2-7 | TRBV6-1 | NA | NA | TGTGCCAGCAGTGAACCCCCCTTCTACGAGCAGTACTTC | CASSEPPFYEQYF
TRBJ2-7 | TRBV5-4 | NA | TRBD1 | TGTGCCAGCAGCAACCGGGACAGGGGAGGCTCCGAGCAGTACTTC | CASSNRDRGGSEQYF
TRBJ2-7 | TRBV19 | NA | NA | TGTGCCAGTAGGGGAGAGGGCTACGAGCAGTACTTC | CASRGEGYEQYF
TRBJ2-6 | TRBV6-5 | NA | TRBD2 | TGTGCCAGCAGTTACGGGACTAGCAGGTGGAACGTCCTGACTTTC | CASSYGTSRWNVLTF
TRBJ2-7 | TRBV28 | NA | NA | TGTGCCAGCAACCAGGTCTTGGGGGCAGAGTACTTC | CASNQVLGAEYF
TRBJ1-2 | TRBV7-9 | NA | NA | TGTGCCAGCAGCTTAACAGAGAACTATGGCTACACCTTC | CASSLTENYGYTF
TRBJ2-7 | TRBV7-9 | NA | TRBD1 | TGTGCCAGCAGCTCCCCGGGACAGCCCTACGAGCAGTACTTC | CASSSPGQPYEQYF
TRBJ1-3 | TRBV7-2 | NA | NA | TGTGCCAGCAGCCGATCGTCGGGGAACTCTGGAAACACCATATATTTT | CASSRSSGNSGNTIYF
TRBJ2-3 | TRBV11-2 | NA | NA | TGTGCCAGCAGCTTAGCTCGGGTCTCTACCACAGATACGCAGTATTTT | CASSLARVSTTDTQYF
TRBJ1-3 | TRBV19 | NA | NA | TGTGCCAGTAGCGCGGACATCAACTCTGGAAACACCATATATTTT | CASSADINSGNTIYF
TRBJ1-3 | TRBV5-5 | NA | NA | TGTGCCAGCAGTCTGGTGCGATTCCCTGGAAACACCATATATTTT | CASSLVRFPGNTIYF
TRBJ2-7 | TRBV30 | NA | TRBD2 | TGTGCCTGGGGGGGAGGGGCCTACGAGCAGTACTTC | CAWGGGAYEQYF
TRBJ1-4 | TRBV10-3 | NA | NA | TGTGCCATCAGTGACACAGGGTCGATCCTGTTTTTT | CAISDTGSILFF
TRBJ1-3 | TRBV18 | NA | TRBD1 | TGTGCCAGCTCACCACAGGGGGCGATTGGAAACACCATATATTTT | CASSPQGAIGNTIYF
TRBJ1-4 | TRBV4-1 | NA | NA | TGCGCCAGCAGCCAATTCCGGGATGAAAAACTGTTTTTT | CASSQFRDEKLFF
TRBJ2-1 | TRBV30 | once | TRBD2 | TGTGCCTGGACCGTAGCGGGGGAATACAATGAGCAGTTCTTC | CAWTVAGEYNEQFF
TRBJ2-1 | TRBV28 | NA | TRBD2 | TGTGCCAGCAGTCTAGCGGGGGACTACAATGAGCAGTTCTTC | CASSLAGDYNEQFF
TRBJ2-1 | TRBV25-1 | NA | NA | TGTGCCAGCAGCCTAGGCAATGAGCAGTTCTTC | CASSLGNEQFF